This TCR beta chain stems from a study of blood T cell repertoires in COVID-19. Study-level information: COVID-19 samples, acute and convalescent, were from the United States, Italy and Spain. From T cells, B-cell-depleted T cells, or PBMCs came the material, which was cDNA or gDNA.

The method was immunoSEQ multiplex PCR; TCRdb's version includes in-frame clones alone and lacks a portion of them. The profile covers 240,000 or so clones, with 86% appearing a single time and 6.2% taken by the ten largest. The germline V gene has CDR1 SNHLY and CDR2 FYNNEI. The CDR3 loop spans 14 amino acids. Trimming cost V 6 bases and J 5 bases; bases outside gene matches: 8. The origin of this receptor is a man between 60 and 75 years old with acute or convalescent COVID-19. The rearrangement joins TRBV2 to TRBJ1-1, with TRBD1 matching 8 bases. Material: peripheral blood. CDR3 loop: CASRVRQGMTEAFF. The CDR3 DNA is TGTGCCAGCAGGGTGAGACAGGGGATGACTGAAGCTTTCTTT. Variable domain in full (rest from reference TRBV2 and TRBJ1-1): EPEVTQTPSHQVTQMGQEVILRCVPISNHLYFYWYRQILGQKVEFLVSFYNNEISEKSEIFDDQFSVERPDGSNFTLKIRSTKLEDSAMYFCASRVRQGMTEAFFGQGTRLTVV.